Below are 6 T cell receptor beta chains sequenced from a single sample in a study of blood T cells in healthy people across ages. Alongside a J-beta primer mix, a sample-barcoded 5' primer served in a second PCR lasting about 7 to 11 cycles. TCRdb analysed the 5' RACE reads with MiXCR anew, one entry per CDR3 protein. The sample carries around 870,000 distinct CDR3 sequences, around 30% recorded once. What was sequenced was blood. Receptors were obtained from a woman older than 75 in good health.

This clonotype was observed a handful of times. Just one base apart from a much larger clone, this may be a read error. This chain connects TRBV6-1 to TRBJ2-4; D is unresolved. The J call could be wrong; TRBJ2-7 is a better fit for the DNA end. CDR1 is MNHNS and CDR2 is SASEGT in the germline V gene. There are 12 residues in the CDR3. This CDR3 is CASSASFDEQYF. In nucleotides, the CDR3 is TGTGCCAGCAGTGCCAGTTTCGACGAGCAGTACTTC.

Remarks on this clonotype: A much larger clone sits a single nucleotide away, making a read error possible. V usage is TRBV7-9 and J usage is TRBJ2-7; D perhaps matches TRBD1 (6 bases). V was cut by 8 bases and J by 7 bases, with 24 bases left in between. The CDR3 is made up of 15 amino acids. Germline V gene lookup returns CDR1 SEHNR and CDR2 FQNEAQ (reference sequence). The CDR3 sequence is CASGLLQGSSEEQYF. CDR3 nucleotides: TGTGCCAGCGGCCTTCTCCAGGGGAGTAGTGAGGAGCAGTACTTC.

In its sample, this clonotype was seen many times. As DNA, the CDR3 is TGCAGTGCTAGAGATCGCGGTCGGGCGGAGGCGACCCAGTACTTC. Translating it yields CSARDRGRAEATQYF. V is TRBV20-1 and J is TRBJ2-5, with D possibly being TRBD2 (5 bases). Deletions cut 0 bases from V and 7 bases from J, with 18 bases between. Germline V CDR1 and CDR2: DFQATT, SNEGSKA (reference sequence). The CDR3 runs 15 residues.

This clonotype was observed at least ten times. The chain joins TRBV6-2 or TRBV6-3 to TRBJ1-5; a weak D match, TRBD1 (6 bases). V was cut by 7 bases and J by 3 bases, with 13 bases left in between. Germline V gene sequence: CDR1 MNHEY, CDR2 SVGEGT. The CDR3 spans 14 residues. The CDR3 nucleotides read TGTGCCAGCACGGCTGGACAGACCAATCAGCCCCAGCATTTT. Its translation: CASTAGQTNQPQHF.

This clonotype was detected a few times. The rearrangement uses TRBV6-6 and TRBJ2-5; the D gene is possibly TRBD1 (6 bases). Trimming removed 8 bases from V and 4 bases from J, with 17 bases in between. The germline V gene has CDR1 MNHNY and CDR2 SVGAGI (reference sequence). The CDR3 consists of 14 residues. This CDR3 reads CASVEQGHGETQYF. The CDR3 coding sequence is TGTGCCAGCGTTGAACAGGGTCACGGAGAGACCCAGTACTTC.

This clonotype was seen at least ten times. The rearrangement links TRBV14 to TRBJ1-2, with D unclear. This CDR3 has 11 residues. The germline CDR1 and CDR2 sequences are SGHDN and FVKESK. The ends were cut back, 0 bases at V and 8 bases at J, with 4 bases in the middle. CDR3 nucleotides: TGTGCCAGCAGCCAAGACGGGGGCTACACCTTC. Protein sequence: CASSQDGGYTF.